The rows below give T cell receptor beta chains drawn from one sample of a study of a mutant IDH1 vaccine in newly diagnosed glioma. TCRdb keeps only in-frame clones here, not all; method: immunoSEQ multiplex PCR. The repertoire holds over 30,000 clones, about three quarters seen once, with roughly 9% in the top ten. Material: peripheral blood mononuclear cells (PBMCs), obtained from a glioma patient treated with radiotherapy, temozolomide or both. The receptor source for this set is a man in his forties or fifties with glioma. Some clones in this sample may be carry-over from other donors' samples. The CDR3 runs from the conserved cysteine through the conserved F or W. The D gene is left open where the match is weak. Clone size is shown for a subset of rows, as once, few, many or a class of expanded clone.

TRBV7-2	-	TRBJ2-3	TRBD2	CASSSTSVTGDTQYF	TGTGCCAGCAGCTCGACTAGCGTCACAGGGGATACGCAGTATTTT
TRBV10-2	-	TRBJ2-4	TRBD2	CASGGLAGSKNIQYF	TGCGCCAGCGGAGGACTAGCGGGCTCCAAAAACATTCAGTACTTC
TRBV25-1	-	TRBJ1-6	TRBD1	CASSDRGQTYNSPLHF	TGTGCCAGCAGTGATCGGGGACAGACCTATAATTCACCCCTCCACTTT
TRBV18	-	TRBJ1-2	TRBD1	CASSPPPGTGPNYGYTF	TGTGCCAGCTCACCACCCCCCGGGACAGGGCCGAACTATGGCTACACCTTC
TRBV6-6	-	TRBJ1-1	-	CATGGLSLGNTEAFF	TGTGCCACCGGGGGGCTAAGCCTAGGGAACACTGAAGCTTTCTTT
TRBV29-1	-	TRBJ2-7	-	CSVAGSPYEQYF	TGCAGCGTTGCGGGGAGCCCATACGAGCAGTACTTC
TRBV10-3	-	TRBJ2-1	TRBD2	CAISTGTSGRNEQFF	TGTGCCATCAGCACCGGGACTAGCGGGAGAAATGAGCAGTTCTTC
TRBV4-2	-	TRBJ1-6	-	CASSLGMADSGASPLHF	TGTGCCAGCAGCCTTGGAATGGCGGATTCGGGAGCATCACCCCTCCACTTT
TRBV15	-	TRBJ2-3	-	CATSRDEVFRPDTQYF	TGTGCCACCAGCAGAGATGAGGTCTTTCGTCCAGATACGCAGTATTTT
TRBV4-2	-	TRBJ2-7	-	CASSQEWTPSYEQYF	TGTGCCAGCAGCCAAGAGTGGACTCCTTCCTACGAGCAGTACTTC
TRBV2	-	TRBJ1-1	TRBD1	CASRFRGDTEAFF	TGTGCCAGCAGATTCAGGGGGGACACTGAAGCTTTCTTT
TRBV29-1	-	TRBJ1-5	-	CSVSQGNNQPQHF	TGCAGCGTTTCTCAGGGAAACAATCAGCCCCAGCATTTT
TRBV7-2	-	TRBJ2-7	-	CASSPVGTPYYEQYF	TGTGCCAGCAGCCCCGTGGGAACTCCCTACTACGAGCAGTACTTC
TRBV5-1	-	TRBJ2-5	-	CASSLQGGRETQYF	TGCGCCAGCAGCTTGCAGGGCGGTAGAGAGACCCAGTACTTC
TRBV6-5	-	TRBJ2-1	-	CASSSGVAYDEQFF	TGTGCCAGCAGTTCCGGGGTAGCTTACGATGAGCAGTTCTTC
TRBV7-8	once	TRBJ1-4	-	CASSFSQNPTNEKLFF	TGTGCCAGCAGCTTTTCCCAGAATCCCACTAATGAAAAACTGTTTTTT
TRBV7-2	-	TRBJ2-1	-	CASSSQWNEQFF	TGTGCCAGCAGCTCACAGTGGAATGAGCAGTTCTTC
TRBV2	-	TRBJ1-1	-	CASRGDIREAFF	TGTGCCAGCAGAGGGGACATACGGGAAGCTTTCTTT
TRBV19	-	TRBJ1-1	-	CASGGVGLNTEAFF	TGTGCCAGCGGGGGGGTTGGTCTGAACACTGAAGCTTTCTTT
TRBV5-6	-	TRBJ1-4	-	CASSLGANPSVEKLFF	TGTGCCAGCAGCTTGGGGGCTAACCCTTCTGTGGAAAAACTGTTTTTT
TRBV7-3	-	TRBJ2-3	TRBD1	CASSPTGVYADTQYF	TGTGCCAGCAGCCCGACAGGGGTTTATGCAGATACGCAGTATTTT
TRBV6-6	-	TRBJ2-1	TRBD2	CASSFLAGEYNEQFF	TGTGCCAGCAGTTTCCTAGCGGGGGAATACAATGAGCAGTTCTTC
TRBV5-6	-	TRBJ1-1	TRBD1	CASSVGWTGNTEAFF	TGTGCCAGCAGCGTAGGGTGGACAGGGAACACTGAAGCTTTCTTT
TRBV10-3	-	TRBJ1-4	TRBD1	CAISEKGQGNEKLFF	TGTGCCATCAGTGAGAAGGGACAGGGTAATGAAAAACTGTTTTTT
TRBV7-8	-	TRBJ1-3	-	CASSLAETFSGNTIYF	TGTGCCAGCAGCTTAGCGGAGACATTCTCTGGAAACACCATATATTTT
TRBV6-6	-	TRBJ2-3	-	CASSITQGWDTQYF	TGTGCCAGCAGTATAACGCAGGGATGGGATACGCAGTATTTT
TRBV11-2	-	TRBJ1-3	-	CASSATGIGNTIYF	TGTGCCAGCAGCGCGACAGGAATCGGAAACACCATATATTTT
TRBV19	once	TRBJ2-7	-	CASSIPGRSYEQYF	TGTGCCAGTAGTATCCCAGGTCGATCCTACGAGCAGTACTTC
TRBV2	-	TRBJ1-2	-	CATPATYGYTF	TGTGCCACCCCCGCAACTTATGGCTACACCTTC
TRBV18	-	TRBJ2-3	-	CASSPLGSTDTQYF	TGTGCCAGCTCACCGCTGGGGAGCACAGATACGCAGTATTTT
TRBV2	-	TRBJ2-3	-	CASSEGMTVSGHTQYF	TGTGCCAGCAGTGAAGGGATGACAGTATCCGGTCATACGCAGTATTTT
TRBV6-5	-	TRBJ2-7	-	CASSHNIYEQYF	TGTGCCAGCAGCCACAATATTTACGAGCAGTACTTC
TRBV11-2	-	TRBJ1-3	-	CASSPDYEGNTIYF	TGTGCCAGCAGCCCAGATTACGAGGGGAACACCATATATTTT
TRBV27	-	TRBJ2-5	TRBD2	CASSFRGGTQYF	TGTGCCAGCAGTTTCCGGGGGGGGACCCAGTACTTC
TRBV19	-	TRBJ2-5	-	CASSVARETQYF	TGTGCCAGTAGTGTAGCCCGAGAGACCCAGTACTTC
TRBV10-3	-	TRBJ1-3	-	CASSDRKSGNTIYF	TGTGCCAGCTCAGACAGAAAATCTGGAAACACCATATATTTT
TRBV7-9	-	TRBJ2-3	-	CASSLVGGLRPDTQYF	TGTGCCAGCAGCTTAGTGGGAGGACTGAGACCAGATACGCAGTATTTT
TRBV11-3	-	TRBJ2-2	-	CASSAPPDRNTGELFF	TGTGCCAGCAGCGCACCCCCGGACAGAAACACCGGGGAGCTGTTTTTT
TRBV6-1	-	TRBJ2-5	TRBD2	CASEAGGPVETQYF	TGTGCCAGCGAAGCGGGAGGGCCAGTAGAGACCCAGTACTTC
TRBV5-1	-	TRBJ2-5	-	CASSYEQGSAGETQYF	TGCGCCAGCAGCTATGAACAGGGCTCGGCGGGAGAGACCCAGTACTTC